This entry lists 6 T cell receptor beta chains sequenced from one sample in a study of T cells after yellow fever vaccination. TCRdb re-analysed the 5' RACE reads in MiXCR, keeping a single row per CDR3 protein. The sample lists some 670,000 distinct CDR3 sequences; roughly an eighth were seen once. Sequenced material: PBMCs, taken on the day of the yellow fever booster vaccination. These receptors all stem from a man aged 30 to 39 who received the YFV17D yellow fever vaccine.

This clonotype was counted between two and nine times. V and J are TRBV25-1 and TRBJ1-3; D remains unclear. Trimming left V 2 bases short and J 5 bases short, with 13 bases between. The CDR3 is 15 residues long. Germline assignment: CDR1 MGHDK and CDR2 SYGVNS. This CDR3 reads CASSESGFRRNTIYF. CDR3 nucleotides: TGTGCCAGCAGTGAAAGTGGGTTTCGTAGAAACACCATATATTTT.

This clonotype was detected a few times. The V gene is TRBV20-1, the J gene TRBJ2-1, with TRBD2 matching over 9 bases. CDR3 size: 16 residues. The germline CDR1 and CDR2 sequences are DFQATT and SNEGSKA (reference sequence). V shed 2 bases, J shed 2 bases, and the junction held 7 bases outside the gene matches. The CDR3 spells CSARPISGGTYNEQFF. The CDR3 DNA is TGCAGTGCTAGACCAATTAGCGGGGGTACCTACAATGAGCAGTTCTTC.

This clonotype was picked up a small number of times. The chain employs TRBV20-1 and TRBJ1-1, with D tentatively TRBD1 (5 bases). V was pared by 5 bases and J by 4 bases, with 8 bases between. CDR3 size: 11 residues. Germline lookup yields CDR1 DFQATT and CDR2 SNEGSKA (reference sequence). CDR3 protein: CSAGGTTEAFF. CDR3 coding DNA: TGCAGTGCTGGGGGAACCACTGAAGCTTTCTTT.

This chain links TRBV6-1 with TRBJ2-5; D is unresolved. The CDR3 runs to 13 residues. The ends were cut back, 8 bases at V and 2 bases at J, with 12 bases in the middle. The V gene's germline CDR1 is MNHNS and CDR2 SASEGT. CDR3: CASVGLRQETQYF. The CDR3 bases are TGTGCCAGCGTGGGGTTGAGGCAAGAGACCCAGTACTTC.

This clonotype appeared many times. This CDR3 reads CASSLAGTANEQYF. The CDR3 DNA reads TGCGCCAGCAGCTTGGCCGGGACTGCCAACGAGCAGTACTTC. The genes are TRBV5-1 and TRBJ2-7; weak D call: TRBD2 (6 bases). V lost 0 bases, J lost 5 bases, and 12 bases lay in between. Germline CDR1 SGHRS, CDR2 YFSETQ. The CDR3 consists of 14 residues.

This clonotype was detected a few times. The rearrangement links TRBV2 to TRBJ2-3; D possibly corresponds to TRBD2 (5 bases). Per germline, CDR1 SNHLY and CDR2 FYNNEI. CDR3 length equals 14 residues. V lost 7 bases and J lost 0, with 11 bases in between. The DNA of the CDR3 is TGTGCCAGCATGGCTAGGGAGAGCACAGATACGCAGTATTTT. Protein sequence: CASMARESTDTQYF. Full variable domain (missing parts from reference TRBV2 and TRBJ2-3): EPEVTQTPSHQVTQMGQEVILRCVPISNHLYFYWYRQILGQKVEFLVSFYNNEISEKSEIFDDQFSVERPDGSNFTLKIRSTKLEDSAMYFCASMARESTDTQYFGPGTRLTVL.